One and the same sample provided the 10 T cell receptor beta chains below, sequenced in a study of control samples from healthy donors and cancer patients. Here immunoSEQ multiplex PCR was the method, and the copy in TCRdb shows in-frame clones only, minus some. The top ten hold 19% of the sample, which has around 100,000 clones, roughly 91% seen once. The sample was PBMCs. The source of these receptors is a man in his fifties or sixties with lung cancer.

This chain joins TRBV4-1 and TRBJ2-7; D is possibly TRBD1 (5 bases). Trimming stripped 1 base from V and 1 base from J, with 14 bases between. CDR3 length: 16 residues. Germline V gives CDR1 MGHRA, CDR2 YSYEKL. The CDR3 is CASSQGVGERSYEQYF. The CDR3 region has the DNA TGCGCCAGCAGCCAAGGGGTAGGGGAACGGTCCTACGAGCAGTACTTC.

V gene TRBV10-1 combines with J gene TRBJ1-5; D possibly corresponds to TRBD1 (6 bases). In germline, CDR1 is WNHNN, CDR2 SYGVQD (reference sequence). V dropped 7 bases and J dropped 5 bases, with 15 bases sitting between them. CDR3 size: 14 residues. CDR3 loop: CASKGGTADQPQHF. Written as DNA, the CDR3 is TGCGCCAGCAAGGGGGGGACGGCGGATCAGCCCCAGCATTTT.

The chain has TRBV5-6 and TRBJ1-6; possible D gene TRBD1, 6 bases. CDR1 and CDR2 (germline): SGHDT, YYEEEE. This CDR3 region has 15 residues. Between the trimmed V and J ends, which lost 4 bases and 13 bases, there was a span of 21 bases. The CDR3 spells CASSTYTAGAPPLHF. CDR3 DNA: TGTGCCAGCAGCACGTATACGGCAGGGGCCCCCCCCCTCCACTTT. Based on the CDR3 plus reference TRBV5-6 and TRBJ1-6, the full variable domain is DAGVTQSPTHLIKTRGQQVTLRCSPKSGHDTVSWYQQALGQGPQFIFQYYEEEERQRGNFPDRFSGHQFPNYSSELNVNALLLGDSALYLCASSTYTAGAPPLHFGNGTRLTVT.

The chain uses TRBV11-3 and TRBJ1-1; D is undetermined. V shed 2 bases and J shed 1 base, with 5 bases lying between them. CDR3 length equals 13 residues. The V gene's germline CDR1 is SGHNT and CDR2 YENEEA. The CDR3 region has the DNA TGTGCCAGCAGCTTATTCGAGAACACTGAAGCTTTCTTT. Amino acids: CASSLFENTEAFF.

The rearrangement joins TRBV6-1 to TRBJ2-5; a weak D match, TRBD2 (6 bases). The CDR3 runs to 15 residues. The V gene lost 3 bases and the J gene lost 1 base, with 12 bases spanning the gap. In germline, CDR1 is MNHNS, CDR2 SASEGT. For the CDR3, the DNA is TGTGCCAGCAGTGAGGTTCGCGGGACCCAAGAGACCCAGTACTTC. This translates into CASSEVRGTQETQYF.

This sequence joins TRBV2 and TRBJ2-3; no definite D call. The germline CDR1 and CDR2 sequences are SNHLY and FYNNEI. V was trimmed by 6 bases and J by 5 bases, leaving 15 bases between them. The CDR3 runs 14 residues. The CDR3 is CASRTQASVDTQYF. CDR3 sequence (DNA): TGTGCCAGCAGGACCCAAGCCTCGGTAGATACGCAGTATTTT.

This rearrangement joins TRBV5-4 to TRBJ2-4; TRBD2 agrees at 8 bases. Germline values: CDR1 SGHNT, CDR2 YYREEE (reference sequence). The CDR3 covers 15 residues. V lost 5 bases to trimming and J lost 8 bases; unmatched junction nucleotides: 12. This CDR3 is CASSYPGGVLDIQYF. The DNA of the CDR3 is TGTGCCAGCAGTTACCCGGGGGGGGTTCTTGACATTCAGTACTTC. Looking up the rest from reference TRBV5-4 and TRBJ2-4 gives the full variable domain: ETGVTQSPTHLIKTRGQQVTLRCSSQSGHNTVSWYQQALGQGPQFIFQYYREEENGRGNFPPRFSGLQFPNYSSELNVNALELDDSALYLCASSYPGGVLDIQYFGAGTRLSVL.

This sequence joins TRBV2 and TRBJ1-1, with a weak D call TRBD1 (6 bases). The CDR3 length is 15 residues. Germline values: CDR1 SNHLY, CDR2 FYNNEI. V was cut by 3 bases and J by 4 bases, with 15 bases left in between. The CDR3 is CASSEMGRGGTEAFF. The CDR3 nucleotides read TGTGCCAGCAGTGAGATGGGCAGGGGTGGCACTGAAGCTTTCTTT. Full variable domain (remainder filled in from reference TRBV2 and TRBJ1-1): EPEVTQTPSHQVTQMGQEVILRCVPISNHLYFYWYRQILGQKVEFLVSFYNNEISEKSEIFDDQFSVERPDGSNFTLKIRSTKLEDSAMYFCASSEMGRGGTEAFFGQGTRLTVV.

The V gene is TRBV6-5, the J gene TRBJ2-3; D uncertain. The length of the CDR3 is 11 residues. With 6 bases removed from V and 6 bases from J, the gap between germline ends came to 7 bases. Per the germline V gene, CDR1 is MNHEY and CDR2 is SVGAGI. CDR3 region: CASSLHDTQYF. The DNA of the CDR3 is TGTGCCAGCAGCCTCCACGATACGCAGTATTTT.

This chain joins TRBV5-4 and TRBJ2-5; D remains ambiguous. Trimming took off 3 bases at V and 5 bases at J, with 14 bases between the two ends. Germline CDR1 is SGHNT and CDR2 is YYREEE (reference sequence). The CDR3 loop spans 14 amino acids. CDR3 nucleotide sequence: TGTGCCAGCAGCTCACAGCGAACGGAGGAGACCCAGTACTTC. This translates into CASSSQRTEETQYF.